The rows below give T cell receptor beta chains drawn from one sample of a study of CD8+ T cells in alopecia areata. The method was immunoSEQ multiplex PCR; TCRdb's version includes in-frame clones alone and lacks a portion of them. The repertoire holds over 200,000 clones, with 50% to 70% as singletons. The sequenced sample was CD4+ T cells sorted from blood, obtained at week 0. Every receptor here comes from a human donor with alopecia areata. CDR3s include the opening cysteine and the closing phenylalanine or tryptophan. The D gene is left open where the match is weak. The size field is filled for only some rows; it gives once, few, many or a size class.

D gene: TRBD1; V gene: TRBV27; J gene: TRBJ2-5; clone size: -; CDR3 protein: CASSSHRGETQYF; CDR3 DNA: TGTGCCAGCAGTTCTCACAGGGGAGAGACCCAGTACTTC
D gene: -; V gene: TRBV7-3; J gene: TRBJ2-7; clone size: -; CDR3 protein: CASSLDVGAYEQYF; CDR3 DNA: TGTGCCAGCAGCTTAGACGTTGGGGCCTACGAGCAGTACTTC
D gene: TRBD1; V gene: TRBV5-1; J gene: TRBJ1-2; clone size: -; CDR3 protein: CASSETDRVHGYTF; CDR3 DNA: TGCGCCAGCAGCGAGACTGACAGGGTCCATGGCTACACCTTC
D gene: -; V gene: TRBV25-1; J gene: TRBJ1-1; clone size: few; CDR3 protein: CARRARGEAFF; CDR3 DNA: TGTGCCAGGAGGGCCAGGGGCGAGGCTTTCTTT
D gene: TRBD1; V gene: TRBV5-6; J gene: TRBJ2-1; clone size: -; CDR3 protein: CASSLLTGHSSYNEQFF; CDR3 DNA: TGTGCCAGCAGCTTGTTGACAGGGCATAGCTCCTACAATGAGCAGTTCTTC
D gene: TRBD1; V gene: TRBV15; J gene: TRBJ1-2; clone size: -; CDR3 protein: CATSTPGGFYGYTF; CDR3 DNA: TGTGCCACCAGCACCCCAGGGGGCTTCTATGGCTACACCTTC
D gene: -; V gene: TRBV11-2; J gene: TRBJ2-3; clone size: -; CDR3 protein: CASSLRQLGDTQYF; CDR3 DNA: TGTGCCAGCAGCTTGAGACAGTTGGGGGATACGCAGTATTTT
D gene: -; V gene: TRBV27; J gene: TRBJ2-7; clone size: -; CDR3 protein: CASSFSSGSSYEQYF; CDR3 DNA: TGTGCCAGCAGTTTTTCCAGCGGAAGCTCCTACGAGCAGTACTTC
D gene: TRBD1; V gene: TRBV11-1; J gene: TRBJ2-1; clone size: -; CDR3 protein: CASTPGQGINEQFF; CDR3 DNA: TGTGCCAGCACCCCGGGACAGGGGATCAATGAGCAGTTCTTC
D gene: -; V gene: TRBV30; J gene: TRBJ1-1; clone size: -; CDR3 protein: CAWRGVEGTEAFF; CDR3 DNA: TGTGCCTGGAGGGGGGTTGAGGGAACTGAAGCTTTCTTT
D gene: -; V gene: TRBV5-1; J gene: TRBJ1-2; clone size: -; CDR3 protein: CASSLASNNYGYTF; CDR3 DNA: TGCGCCAGCAGCTTGGCCTCGAATAACTATGGCTACACCTTC
D gene: -; V gene: TRBV4-1; J gene: TRBJ2-5; clone size: few; CDR3 protein: CASSRGGLETQYF; CDR3 DNA: TGCGCCAGCAGCAGGGGGGGTTTGGAGACCCAGTACTTC
D gene: TRBD1; V gene: TRBV6-5; J gene: TRBJ2-7; clone size: -; CDR3 protein: CASSYSSQGAYEQYF; CDR3 DNA: TGTGCCAGCAGTTACTCGAGCCAGGGGGCTTACGAGCAGTACTTC
D gene: TRBD1; V gene: TRBV5-1; J gene: TRBJ2-7; clone size: -; CDR3 protein: CASSPTGRSYEQYF; CDR3 DNA: TGCGCCAGCAGCCCGACAGGGCGTTCCTACGAGCAGTACTTC
D gene: -; V gene: TRBV5-1; J gene: TRBJ2-7; clone size: -; CDR3 protein: CASSLAPGAYEQYF; CDR3 DNA: TGCGCCAGCAGCTTGGCACCAGGGGCCTACGAGCAGTACTTC
D gene: -; V gene: TRBV7-3; J gene: TRBJ2-1; clone size: -; CDR3 protein: CASQGGRGINEQFF; CDR3 DNA: TGTGCCAGCCAGGGCGGGCGGGGTATAAATGAGCAGTTCTTC
D gene: -; V gene: TRBV2; J gene: TRBJ2-5; clone size: -; CDR3 protein: CASSEEAAGGAQYF; CDR3 DNA: TGTGCCAGCAGTGAAGAGGCGGCCGGCGGGGCCCAGTACTTC
D gene: -; V gene: TRBV30; J gene: TRBJ1-1; clone size: -; CDR3 protein: CAWSVSENTEAFF; CDR3 DNA: TGTGCCTGGAGTGTTTCGGAGAACACTGAAGCTTTCTTT
D gene: TRBD2; V gene: TRBV7-9; J gene: TRBJ2-3; clone size: -; CDR3 protein: CASSIGGTTTDTQYF; CDR3 DNA: TGTGCCAGCAGCATAGGAGGGACTACCACAGATACGCAGTATTTT
D gene: -; V gene: TRBV30; J gene: TRBJ1-3; clone size: -; CDR3 protein: CAWSSRAGNTIYF; CDR3 DNA: TGTGCCTGGAGCAGCAGGGCTGGAAACACCATATATTTT
D gene: TRBD2; V gene: TRBV7-8; J gene: TRBJ2-1; clone size: -; CDR3 protein: CASSLWAAGGIYNEQFF; CDR3 DNA: TGTGCCAGCAGCTTATGGGCAGCGGGGGGTATCTACAATGAGCAGTTCTTC
D gene: -; V gene: TRBV15; J gene: TRBJ2-6; clone size: -; CDR3 protein: CATSRGGRNSGANVLTF; CDR3 DNA: TGTGCCACCAGCAGGGGAGGACGGAACTCTGGGGCCAACGTCCTGACTTTC
D gene: -; V gene: TRBV25-1; J gene: TRBJ2-4; clone size: -; CDR3 protein: CASSPDRSAKNIQYF; CDR3 DNA: TGTGCCAGCAGCCCCGACAGATCAGCCAAAAACATTCAGTACTTC
D gene: -; V gene: TRBV6-5; J gene: TRBJ2-3; clone size: -; CDR3 protein: CASSYGPGSSTQYF; CDR3 DNA: TGTGCCAGCAGTTACGGGCCAGGGTCAAGTACGCAGTATTTT
D gene: -; V gene: TRBV30; J gene: TRBJ1-1; clone size: -; CDR3 protein: CAWSVQRSRGTEAFF; CDR3 DNA: TGTGCCTGGAGTGTACAAAGATCCCGAGGGACTGAAGCTTTCTTT
D gene: -; V gene: TRBV6-5; J gene: TRBJ1-4; clone size: -; CDR3 protein: CASSYRPAATNEKLFF; CDR3 DNA: TGTGCCAGCAGTTATCGTCCGGCAGCAACTAATGAAAAACTGTTTTTT
D gene: TRBD2; V gene: TRBV6-5; J gene: TRBJ2-1; clone size: -; CDR3 protein: CASSYSGRGINEQFF; CDR3 DNA: TGTGCCAGCAGTTACAGCGGGAGGGGCATCAATGAGCAGTTCTTC
D gene: -; V gene: TRBV7-2; J gene: TRBJ2-7; clone size: -; CDR3 protein: CASSLMSYEQYF; CDR3 DNA: TGTGCCAGCAGCTTAATGTCCTACGAGCAGTACTTC
D gene: TRBD1; V gene: TRBV25-1; J gene: TRBJ2-3; clone size: few; CDR3 protein: CASSEYDGGQGAGDTQYF; CDR3 DNA: TGTGCCAGCAGTGAATATGATGGAGGACAGGGGGCTGGAGATACGCAGTATTTT
D gene: TRBD1; V gene: TRBV14; J gene: TRBJ1-2; clone size: few; CDR3 protein: CASRTTGKNGYTF; CDR3 DNA: TGTGCCAGCAGAACGACAGGGAAGAATGGCTACACCTTC
D gene: TRBD1; V gene: TRBV29-1; J gene: TRBJ2-2; clone size: -; CDR3 protein: CSVDPIQGRGYTGELFF; CDR3 DNA: TGCAGCGTTGACCCTATACAGGGGCGAGGATACACCGGGGAGCTGTTTTTT
D gene: -; V gene: TRBV29-1; J gene: TRBJ1-1; clone size: -; CDR3 protein: CSVEGQENTEAFF; CDR3 DNA: TGCAGCGTTGAAGGCCAGGAAAACACTGAAGCTTTCTTT
D gene: -; V gene: TRBV19; J gene: TRBJ2-1; clone size: few; CDR3 protein: CASSRLPNDNEQFF; CDR3 DNA: TGTGCCAGTAGCAGGCTCCCTAATGACAATGAGCAGTTCTTC
D gene: -; V gene: TRBV2; J gene: TRBJ2-7; clone size: -; CDR3 protein: CASSEEKVSAYEQYF; CDR3 DNA: TGTGCCAGCAGTGAGGAAAAAGTTAGCGCCTACGAGCAGTACTTC
D gene: -; V gene: TRBV19; J gene: TRBJ1-3; clone size: -; CDR3 protein: CASKVLAAGNTIYF; CDR3 DNA: TGTGCCAGTAAGGTCCTCGCTGCTGGAAACACCATATATTTT
D gene: -; V gene: TRBV4-1; J gene: TRBJ2-7; clone size: -; CDR3 protein: CASSQDPERRHGYEQYF; CDR3 DNA: TGCGCCAGCAGCCAAGATCCCGAGAGGAGACACGGCTACGAGCAGTACTTC